The 7 T cell receptor beta chains given below trace back to one sample, sequenced in a study of response to subunit inactivated influenza vaccine. TCRdb reanalysed the RT-PCR reads using MiXCR and keeps one entry per CDR3 protein. The sample yields 300,000 to 350,000 distinct CDR3 sequences, approximately 21% seen once. The sequencing used PBMCs from blood, collected about 20 months after vaccination. All receptors derive from a man aged 45 to 70 who received an inactivated influenza vaccine.

This clonotype was found many times. The chain combines TRBV7-9 with TRBJ2-7; 11 bases agree with TRBD2. The V gene's germline CDR1 is SEHNR and CDR2 FQNEAQ (reference sequence). This CDR3 has 16 residues. V trimming: 2 bases; J trimming: 5 bases; junction bases outside the gene matches: 8. The chain's CDR3 is CASSLSLAGAVDEQYF. The CDR3 nucleotides are TGTGCCAGCAGCTTATCACTAGCGGGAGCGGTGGACGAGCAGTACTTC.

This chain uses TRBV9 with TRBJ2-1; possible D gene TRBD2, 6 bases. V was cut by 4 bases and J by 0 bases, with 17 bases left in between. The CDR3 extends over 17 amino acids. Germline CDR1 and CDR2: SGDLS and YYNGEE. The CDR3 bases are TGTGCCAGCAGCATGAACCGGGACTCGAGCTCCTACAATGAGCAGTTCTTC. The encoded protein is CASSMNRDSSSYNEQFF.

This clonotype has just a few counts. The chain couples TRBV10-3 to TRBJ1-5; TRBD1 matches 11 bases. From germline, CDR1 is ENHRY and CDR2 SYGVKD. Trimming cost V 5 bases and J 7 bases; bases outside gene matches: 7. The CDR3 covers 15 residues. CDR3 DNA sequence: TGTGCCATCAGTAGGGACAGGGGGTCTGGGCAGCCCCAGCATTTT. Encoded protein: CAISRDRGSGQPQHF.

The CDR3 DNA is TGTGCCAAGCATCTGAGGGGGCCCGACAATGAGCAGTTCTTC. Translation: CAKHLRGPDNEQFF. The V call is TRBV4-2, the J call TRBJ2-1; 7 nucleotides align to TRBD1. V lost 10 bases to trimming and J lost 5 bases; unmatched junction nucleotides: 11. Germline CDR1 LGHNA, CDR2 YNFKEQ. The CDR3 totals 14 residues.

V usage is TRBV12-3 or TRBV12-4 and J usage is TRBJ2-2; the match to TRBD2 covers 12 bases. The V gene end was trimmed by 7 bases and the J gene end by 2 bases; junction bases not matched to a gene: 5. The CDR3 spans 16 residues. The CDR3 nucleotides are TGTGCCAGCACCTCGGGACTAGCGGGTAACACCGGGGAGCTGTTTTTT. Its translation is CASTSGLAGNTGELFF.

This sequence joins TRBV28 and TRBJ2-3; no reliable D call. V was cut by 5 bases and J by 2 bases, with 20 bases left in between. The germline V gene encodes CDR1 MDHEN and CDR2 SYDVKM. This CDR3 contains 17 residues. The CDR3 DNA reads as TGTGCCAGCAGTCCGAGACGGCTACCACTTCCCACAGATACGCAGTATTTT. Translated, it gives CASSPRRLPLPTDTQYF.

This clonotype was seen a handful of times. The chain has TRBV19 and TRBJ1-5; no clear D. V was clipped by 3 bases and J by 7 bases, with 13 bases between them. CDR1 is LNHDA, CDR2 SQIVND, per germline (reference sequence). CDR3 length: 14 residues. The chain's CDR3 is CASSMDPTTQPQHF. DNA of the CDR3: TGTGCCAGTAGTATGGACCCTACCACACAGCCCCAGCATTTT.